The sequence of this T cell receptor beta chain was determined in a study of T-cell memory formation after mild COVID-19. This clonotype was counted only a few times. No antigen is known for it. Constant-segment primers and 5'RACE yielded cDNA libraries for TCR alpha and TCR beta, each carrying sample barcodes and UMIs. One entry per CDR3 protein, called by TCRdb with MiXCR from the 5' RACE reads. Of 300,000 or so distinct CDR3 sequences listed, 16% are singletons. The study's findings and limits: A subset of responding clones appeared in pre-infection memory, suggesting cross-reactive memory joined.

Per the germline V gene, CDR1 is SEHNR and CDR2 is FQNEAQ (reference sequence). The length of the CDR3 is 15 residues. The ends lost 4 bases at V and 4 bases at J; junction bases unmatched: 3. What was sequenced was PBMCs or a T cell subset sorted from them (not recorded which). The source is a man between 18 and 29 years old who had mild COVID-19 (a few samples of this study predate the infection). Cell type and time point are not known. The chain uses TRBV7-9 and TRBJ2-6, with 8 nucleotides matching TRBD1. In nucleotides, the CDR3 is TGTGCCAGCAGCTCGGACAGGGACGGGGCCAACGTCCTGACTTTC. It yields the protein CASSSDRDGANVLTF.